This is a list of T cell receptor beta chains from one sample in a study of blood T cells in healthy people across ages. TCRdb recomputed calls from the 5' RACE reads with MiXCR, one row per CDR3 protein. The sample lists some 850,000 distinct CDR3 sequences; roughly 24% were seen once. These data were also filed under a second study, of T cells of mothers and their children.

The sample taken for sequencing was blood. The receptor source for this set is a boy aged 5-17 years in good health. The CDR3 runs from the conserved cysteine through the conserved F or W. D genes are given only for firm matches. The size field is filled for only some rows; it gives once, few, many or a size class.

TGTGCCAGCAGTTTAAACGGTGAAAAACTGTTCTTT,CASSLNGEKLFF,12,NA,TRBV12-3/TRBV12-4,NA,TRBJ1-4
TGCGCCAGCAGCCCGCAGGCGGGGAGGGAAGAGACCCAGTACTTC,CASSPQAGREETQYF,15,TRBD2,TRBV5-1,NA,TRBJ2-5
TGTGCCAGCAGCGCAGACCAGGACAATGAGCAGTTCTTC,CASSADQDNEQFF,13,NA,TRBV7-3,NA,TRBJ2-1
TGTGCCAGCATGGCGGGCGGAGGAGATACGCAGTATTTT,CASMAGGGDTQYF,13,NA,TRBV12-3/TRBV12-4,NA,TRBJ2-3
TGTGCCAGCAGCTGGGCGACAGGGGCCCTAGAGACCCAGTACTTC,CASSWATGALETQYF,15,TRBD1,TRBV7-9,NA,TRBJ2-5
TGTGCCAGCAGTTTAGAGGGCCGGAGGAACACCTACGAGCAGTACTTC,CASSLEGRRNTYEQYF,16,NA,TRBV12-3/TRBV12-4,NA,TRBJ2-7
TGCGCCAGCAGCTTGGGGTCAGGGGGCCCCTACAATGAGCAGTTCTTC,CASSLGSGGPYNEQFF,16,TRBD1,TRBV5-1,few,TRBJ2-1
TGTGCCAGCAGTTACTCAGGACAGGGGGAAAACGAGCAGTACTTC,CASSYSGQGENEQYF,15,TRBD1,TRBV6-6,NA,TRBJ2-7
TGTGCCAGCAGCTTAGATAGGGGGCCAGGGGTGAACACTGAAGCTTTCTTT,CASSLDRGPGVNTEAFF,17,TRBD1,TRBV11-2,NA,TRBJ1-1
TGCAGTGCTGCCGGGAACAGGGGGCTCCAAGAGACCCAGTACTTC,CSAAGNRGLQETQYF,15,TRBD1,TRBV20-1,NA,TRBJ2-5
TGCGCCAGCAGCCAAGTAACAGGGAACAATGAGCAGTTCTTC,CASSQVTGNNEQFF,14,NA,TRBV4-1,NA,TRBJ2-1
TGTGCCAGCAGACGGGCTAGCGGCTACGACAATGAGCAGTTCTTC,CASRRASGYDNEQFF,15,TRBD2,TRBV6-2/TRBV6-3,NA,TRBJ2-1
TGCAGTGCTAGGCCGGGACTAGCGGGATACAATGAGCAGTTCTTC,CSARPGLAGYNEQFF,15,TRBD2,TRBV20-1,NA,TRBJ2-1
TGCGCCAGCAGCCAAGTAAAGGGGGAAGGTGGCTACACCTTC,CASSQVKGEGGYTF,14,NA,TRBV4-1,NA,TRBJ1-2
TGTGCCAGCAGCCCCGGGCGGGTTAACTTCTCTGGGGCCAACGTCCTGACTTTC,CASSPGRVNFSGANVLTF,18,NA,TRBV7-3,few,TRBJ2-6
TGTGCCAGCAGTGGCGAGCGGGGGACTACTCAAGAGACCCAGTACTTC,CASSGERGTTQETQYF,16,TRBD2,TRBV2,NA,TRBJ2-5
TGTGCCAGCAGTTACCTCCCCCTTAGGACCTCGCGCAGCCGAAATCAGCCCCAGCATTTT,CASSYLPLRTSRSRNQPQHF,20,NA,TRBV6-5,few,TRBJ1-5
TGTGCCAGCAGCCATCAGACAGATACGCAGTATTTT,CASSHQTDTQYF,12,NA,TRBV11-2,NA,TRBJ2-3
TGTGCCAGCAGTTCCCGGGACAGAAACGCCTACGAGCAGTACTTC,CASSSRDRNAYEQYF,15,TRBD1,TRBV28,few,TRBJ2-7
TGTGCCAGCAGTCCTCAGGCAGGGAAGAACACTGAAGCTTTCTTT,CASSPQAGKNTEAFF,15,NA,TRBV25-1,few,TRBJ1-1
TGTGCCAGCAGTTTCACAGGGCCTTCGGAAGAGCAGTACTTC,CASSFTGPSEEQYF,14,NA,TRBV7-9,few,TRBJ2-7
TGTGCCAGCAGCTTAGCGCTTCCGGGACAGGGAGAGACCCAGTACTTC,CASSLALPGQGETQYF,16,TRBD1,TRBV7-9,few,TRBJ2-5
TGTGCCAGCAGTGAAGGGCTCAGGGGCCTGAGCTCCTATAATTCACCCCTCCACTTT,CASSEGLRGLSSYNSPLHF,19,NA,TRBV6-1,NA,TRBJ1-6
TGTGCCAGCAGCTTAGACTTCGCGTTTGAGCAGTTCTTC,CASSLDFAFEQFF,13,NA,TRBV7-2,few,TRBJ2-1
TGCGCCAGCAGCTTCGGCACTTTCACAGATACGCAGTATTTT,CASSFGTFTDTQYF,14,NA,TRBV5-1,few,TRBJ2-3
TGTGCCAGCAGCCGACTCCCGGGATCGGAGGCTTTCTTT,CASSRLPGSEAFF,13,NA,TRBV4-2,few,TRBJ1-1
TGCAGTGTACGACTTGCAGGGGAGACCCAGTACTTC,CSVRLAGETQYF,12,NA,TRBV20-1,NA,TRBJ2-5
TGCAGTGCTACGGCCCGGGATACGCAGTATTTT,CSATARDTQYF,11,NA,TRBV20-1,once,TRBJ2-3
TGTGCCAGCAGGGAAGTGGCAGGGCCACGCCAAGAGACCCAGTACTTC,CASREVAGPRQETQYF,16,NA,TRBV2,few,TRBJ2-5